The rows below give T cell receptor beta chains drawn from one sample of a study of cytomegalovirus exposure and HLA in healthy donors. Only in-frame clones appear in the TCRdb table, and some are missing; sequencing was by immunoSEQ multiplex PCR. The sample includes roughly 120,000 clones, 74% of them seen just once. The sequenced sample was PBMCs. The receptors were gathered from a woman aged 35 to 49 in good health and CMV-seropositive. The CDR3 runs from the conserved cysteine through the conserved F or W. Each record gives: J gene, CDR3 length, V gene, clone size, CDR3 protein. A clone size is listed for some rows: how often the clone was seen (once, few, many), or a class if it is expanded.

>TRBJ2-1|15|TRBV7-9|once
CASSFGFLGGNEQFF
>TRBJ2-3|13|TRBV2|-
CASKEGPTDTQYF
>TRBJ2-1|14|TRBV2|-
CASSRSSSYNEQFF
>TRBJ2-5|16|TRBV27|-
CASSPRTSGGAKTQYF
>TRBJ1-4|14|TRBV4-3|-
CASSQGQGGEKLFF
>TRBJ2-2|18|TRBV6-1|-
CASSEGGVTGFVGGELFF
>TRBJ2-3|15|TRBV5-1|-
CASSLEVRAPDTQYF
>TRBJ2-5|22|TRBV5-1|-
CASSSPASGRAPLRMEKETQYF
>TRBJ1-3|16|TRBV10-1|-
CASSEGQGWFGNTIYF
>TRBJ1-2|16|TRBV21-1|-
CASSGTGGAREGGYTF